The 5 T cell receptor beta chains given below trace back to one sample, sequenced in a study of blood T cells in healthy people across ages. A J-beta primer mix and a sample-barcoded 5' primer were used in a second PCR of about 7 to 12 cycles. TCRdb processed the 5' RACE reads anew with MiXCR; each CDR3 protein has one entry. Of around 1,000,000 distinct CDR3 sequences in the sample, less than 25% were seen once. The same specimen was also included in a second study, on T cells of mothers and their children.

The material sequenced was blood. The receptors derive from a girl aged 2 to 9 in good health.

This clonotype was counted a few times. The chain links TRBV6-6 to TRBJ2-5; maybe TRBD2 (6 bases). Near its end, the DNA agrees better with TRBJ2-7, so the J call may be wrong. The germline gives CDR1 MNHNY, CDR2 SVGAGI (reference sequence). CDR3 length: 14 amino acids. CDR3 DNA sequence: TGTGCCAGCCTAGCGACCGGACGGCTCTACGAGCAGTACTTC. This translates into CASLATGRLYEQYF.

In this sample, this clonotype turned up a few times. The rearrangement joins TRBV2 to TRBJ2-5, with a tentative D call TRBD1 (7 bases). The CDR3 consists of 14 residues. Trimming removed 7 bases at V and 1 base at J, with 13 bases between. From germline, CDR1 is SNHLY and CDR2 FYNNEI. The CDR3 bases are TGTGCCAGCACCCGACAGGGAGGCCAAGAGACCCAGTACTTC. Translated: CASTRQGGQETQYF.

The chain links TRBV13 to TRBJ2-5, with a weak D call TRBD2 (5 bases). The tail of the sequence fits TRBJ2-7 better, so the J call may be wrong. Per germline, CDR1 PRHDT and CDR2 FYEKMQ (reference sequence). The CDR3 is 14 amino acids. The chain's CDR3 is CASSLTRSFHEQYF. As DNA, the CDR3 is TGTGCCAGCAGCTTAACTAGGAGCTTCCACGAGCAGTACTTC.

This chain connects TRBV29-1 to TRBJ2-7; TRBD1 is a possible D gene (5 bases). The V and J ends lost 6 bases and 3 bases respectively, with 12 bases between them. This CDR3 has 12 amino acids. Germline V gene sequence: CDR1 SQVTM, CDR2 ANQGSEA. The CDR3 loop is CSVPARGYEQYF. The CDR3 nucleotides are TGCAGCGTCCCGGCAAGGGGCTACGAGCAGTACTTC.

This chain uses TRBV20-1 with TRBJ2-7, with D possibly being TRBD2 (5 bases). The V gene lost 5 bases and the J gene lost 2 bases, with 13 bases spanning the gap. The CDR3 is made up of 13 amino acids. Per germline, CDR1 DFQATT and CDR2 SNEGSKA (reference sequence). The CDR3 DNA follows: TGCAGTGCTTCTGGGAGTGTGACCTACGAGCAGTACTTC. It yields the protein CSASGSVTYEQYF.